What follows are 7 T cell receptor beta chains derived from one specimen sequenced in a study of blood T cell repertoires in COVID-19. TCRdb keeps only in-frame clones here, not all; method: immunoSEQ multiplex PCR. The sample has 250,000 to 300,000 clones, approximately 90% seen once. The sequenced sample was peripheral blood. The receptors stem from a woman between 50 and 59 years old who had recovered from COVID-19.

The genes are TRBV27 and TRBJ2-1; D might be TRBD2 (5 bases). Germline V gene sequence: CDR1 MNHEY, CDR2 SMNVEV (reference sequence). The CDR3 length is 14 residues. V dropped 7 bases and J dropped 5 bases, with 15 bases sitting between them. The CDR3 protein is CASIAGGGNNEQFF. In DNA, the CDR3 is TGTGCCAGCATCGCGGGTGGTGGTAACAATGAGCAGTTCTTC.

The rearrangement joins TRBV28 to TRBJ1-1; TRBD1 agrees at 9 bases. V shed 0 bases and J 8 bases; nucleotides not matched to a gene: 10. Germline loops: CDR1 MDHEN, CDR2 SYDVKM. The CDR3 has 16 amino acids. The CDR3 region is CASSLWVPGQGIEAFF. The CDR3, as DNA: TGTGCCAGCAGTTTATGGGTCCCCGGACAGGGGATCGAAGCTTTCTTT.

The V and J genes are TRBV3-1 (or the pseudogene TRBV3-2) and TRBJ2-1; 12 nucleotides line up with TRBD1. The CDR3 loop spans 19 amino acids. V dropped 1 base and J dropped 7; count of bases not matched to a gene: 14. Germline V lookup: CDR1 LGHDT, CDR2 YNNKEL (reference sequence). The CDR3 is CASSQGDRGLASLLNEQFF. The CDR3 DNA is TGTGCCAGCAGCCAAGGGGACAGGGGGCTCGCCTCGCTACTAAATGAGCAGTTCTTC.

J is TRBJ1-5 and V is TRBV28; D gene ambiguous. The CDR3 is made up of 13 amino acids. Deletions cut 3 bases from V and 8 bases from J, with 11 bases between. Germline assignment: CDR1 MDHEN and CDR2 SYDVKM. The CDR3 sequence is CASSLQVQEPQHF. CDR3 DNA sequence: TGTGCCAGCAGTTTGCAGGTCCAGGAGCCCCAGCATTTT.

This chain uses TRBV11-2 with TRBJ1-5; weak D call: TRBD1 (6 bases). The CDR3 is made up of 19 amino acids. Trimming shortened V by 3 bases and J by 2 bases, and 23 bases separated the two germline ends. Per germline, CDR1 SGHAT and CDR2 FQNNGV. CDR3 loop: CASSFETRGIKGGNQPQHF. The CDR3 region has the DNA TGTGCCAGCAGCTTTGAAACCAGGGGTATTAAGGGGGGCAATCAGCCCCAGCATTTT.

Here the CDR3 reads CASRDGQYGYTF. The CDR3 DNA is TGTGCCAGCAGAGACGGACAGTATGGCTACACCTTC. J is TRBJ1-2 and V is TRBV9; D is perhaps TRBD1 (6 bases). CDR3 length: 12 residues. The V gene's germline CDR1 is SGDLS and CDR2 YYNGEE. The V end lost 5 bases, the J end lost 5 bases, and 10 bases lay between the germline ends. Drawing the rest from reference TRBV9 and TRBJ1-2, the complete variable domain is DSGVTQTPKHLITATGQRVTLRCSPRSGDLSVYWYQQSLDQGLQFLIQYYNGEERAKGNILERFSAQQFPDLHSELNLSSLELGDSALYFCASRDGQYGYTFGSGTRLTVV.

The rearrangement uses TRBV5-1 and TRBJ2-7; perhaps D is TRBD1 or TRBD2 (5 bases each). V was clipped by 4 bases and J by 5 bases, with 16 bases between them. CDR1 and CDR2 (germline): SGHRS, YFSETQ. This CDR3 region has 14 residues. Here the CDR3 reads CASSLEAQGHEQYF. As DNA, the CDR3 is TGCGCCAGCAGCCTGGAGGCCCAGGGCCACGAGCAGTACTTC.